This T cell receptor (beta chain) was obtained from a study of T cell repertoires in cytomegalovirus infection. TCRdb independently ran MiXCR on the reads; one entry per CDR3 protein. The sample shows 110,000 to 150,000 distinct CDR3 sequences, around 32% of them seen only once. In the case of this clonotype: Antigen: not known.

The origin of this receptor is a human donor in good health (CMV status not recorded). Some clones in this sample may be carry-over from other donors' samples. The starting material was CD8+ T cells from cultured PBMCs, obtained from culture after CMV antigen stimulation.

CDR3 amino acids: CASSPRDRVYNEQFF. The CDR3, as DNA: TGTGCCAGCAGTCCCCGGGACAGGGTGTACAATGAGCAGTTCTTC. This rearrangement joins TRBV12-3 or TRBV12-4 to TRBJ2-1; 9 nucleotides match TRBD1. After removal of 5 bases from V and 4 bases from J, the junction contained 6 bases not matched to a gene. The CDR3 is 15 residues long.